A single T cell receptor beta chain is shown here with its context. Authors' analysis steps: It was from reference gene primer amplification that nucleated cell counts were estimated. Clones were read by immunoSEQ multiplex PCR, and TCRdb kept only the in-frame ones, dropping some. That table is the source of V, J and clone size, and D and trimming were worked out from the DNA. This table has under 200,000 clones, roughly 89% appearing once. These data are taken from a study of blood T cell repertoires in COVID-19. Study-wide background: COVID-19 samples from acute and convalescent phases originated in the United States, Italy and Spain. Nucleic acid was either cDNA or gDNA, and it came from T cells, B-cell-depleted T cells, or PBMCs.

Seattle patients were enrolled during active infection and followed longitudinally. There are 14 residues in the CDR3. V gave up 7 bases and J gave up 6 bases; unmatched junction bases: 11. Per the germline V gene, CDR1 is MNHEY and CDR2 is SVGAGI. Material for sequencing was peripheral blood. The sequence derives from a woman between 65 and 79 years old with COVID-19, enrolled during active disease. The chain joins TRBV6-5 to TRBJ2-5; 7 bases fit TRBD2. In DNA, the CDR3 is TGTGCCAGCATCAATCCAGGCAGCGGGAAGACCCAGTACTTC. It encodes CASINPGSGKTQYF.